One sample yielded the 32 T cell receptor beta chains listed below, sequenced in a study of post-analysis software for immune sequencing data. These receptors' targets are unknown. The TCR beta cDNA libraries carried unique molecular identifiers. MiXCR was run by TCRdb on the PCR reads, yielding one entry per CDR3 protein. Here the sample spans about 680,000 distinct CDR3 sequences, approximately 60% being singletons. Notes on the study in general: Comparison of patients with controls showed a handful of TRBV segments more frequent in patients, TRBV5-6, TRBV5-1 and TRBV20-1 among them.

The source material was blood. Receptors originate from a girl aged 2 to 9 with multiple sclerosis.

With respect to this clonotype: A junction end diverges from the germline sequence, so it may reflect a read error. This sequence joins TRBV5-1 and TRBJ2-1; 11 bases align to TRBD1. The CDR3 length is 15 residues. Germline V gene data show CDR1 as SGHRS and CDR2 as YFSETQ. CDR3: CANSSGQGERDEQFF. The CDR3 nucleotides read TGCGCCAACAGCTCGGGACAGGGGGAAAGGGATGAGCAGTTCTTC.

The gene calls are TRBV7-9 and TRBJ2-4, with 10 bases fitting TRBD2. The CDR3 runs 16 residues. Germline V gives CDR1 SEHNR, CDR2 FQNEAQ (reference sequence). V trimming: 1 base; J trimming: 5 bases; junction bases outside the gene matches: 5. Here the CDR3 reads CASSLDDSGRQNIQYF. For the CDR3, the DNA is TGTGCCAGCAGCTTAGATGATAGCGGGAGGCAAAACATTCAGTACTTC.

Only a few counts were recorded for this clonotype. The J gene is TRBJ2-5, the V gene TRBV15; 13 bases map to TRBD2. TRBJ2-7 explains the end of the DNA better; the J call may be wrong. There are 15 residues in the CDR3. In germline, CDR1 is LNHNV, CDR2 YYDKDF (reference sequence). In nucleotides, the CDR3 is TGTGCCACCAGCACCGGACTAGCGGGAGACCACGAGCAGTACTTC. Amino acids: CATSTGLAGDHEQYF.

The chain carries TRBV27 and TRBJ1-2; possible D gene TRBD1, 6 bases. Germline CDR1 reads MNHEY; CDR2 reads SMNVEV (reference sequence). V shed 2 bases and J shed 4 bases, with 14 bases lying between them. CDR3 length: 15 amino acids. As DNA, the CDR3 is TGTGCCAGCAGTTTAAATCGGGGAGGGGGCTATGGCTACACCTTC. As protein: CASSLNRGGGYGYTF.

Of note for this clonotype: A junction boundary mismatches the germline segment, possibly from a read error. The gene calls are TRBV7-2 and TRBJ2-3; no firm D call. There are 14 residues in the CDR3. Germline V CDR1 and CDR2: SGHTA, FQGNSA. The CDR3 spells CAGSYAHNTDTQYF. CDR3 sequence (DNA): TGTGCCGGCAGCTATGCGCACAACACAGATACGCAGTATTTT. Drawing the rest from reference TRBV7-2 and TRBJ2-3, the complete variable domain is GAGVSQSPSNKVTEKGKDVELRCDPISGHTALYWYRQSLGQGLEFLIYFQGNSAPDKSGLPSDRFSAERTGGSVSTLTIQRTQQEDSAVYLCAGSYAHNTDTQYFGPGTRLTVL.

This chain connects TRBV12-5 to TRBJ2-7, with 12 bases fitting TRBD2. CDR3 length equals 15 residues. Germline V gives CDR1 LGHNT, CDR2 FRNRAP. Trimming took 6 bases from V and 0 from J; bases not matched to a gene: 3. DNA of the CDR3: TGTGCTAGTGGACAGACTAGCGGGGGCTCCTACGAGCAGTACTTC. It translates to CASGQTSGGSYEQYF. Based on the CDR3 plus reference TRBV12-5 and TRBJ2-7, the full variable domain is DARVTQTPRHKVTEMGQEVTMRCQPILGHNTVFWYRQTMMQGLELLAYFRNRAPLDDSGMPKDRFSAEMPDATLATLKIQPSEPRDSAVYFCASGQTSGGSYEQYFGPGTRLTVT.

This clonotype showed up just once. V is TRBV12-3 or TRBV12-4 and J is TRBJ2-6, with D perhaps TRBD1 (5 bases). The CDR3 runs 18 residues. Deletions cut 2 bases from V and 1 base from J, with 15 bases between. The CDR3, as DNA: TGTGCCAGCAGTTTATATAGACAGATAGCTTCTGGGGCCAACGTCCTGACTTTC. Protein: CASSLYRQIASGANVLTF.

The chain carries TRBV7-6 and TRBJ2-7, with TRBD1 as a possible D gene (7 bases). There are 15 residues in the CDR3. Germline assignment: CDR1 SGHVS and CDR2 FNYEAQ. V lost 4 bases and J 2 bases, leaving 15 bases between the germline ends. The CDR3 sequence: CASSSTGDSPYEQYF. CDR3 DNA: TGTGCCAGCAGCTCAACAGGGGACTCGCCCTACGAGCAGTACTTC.

In this sample, this clonotype turned up a few times. The CDR3 does not end in the conserved phenylalanine or tryptophan, so this is likely a read error. The V and J genes are TRBV29-1 and TRBJ2-7; D tentatively reads TRBD1 or TRBD2 (5 bases each). V was pared by 7 bases and J by 3 bases, with 16 bases between. The CDR3 runs 13 residues. The germline V gene has CDR1 SQVTM and CDR2 ANQGSEA. CDR3 in amino acids: CSASGPGLYEQYC. As DNA, the CDR3 is TGCAGCGCCTCGGGTCCGGGGCTCTACGAGCAGTACTGC.

The CDR3 DNA follows: TGTGCCAGCAGCTTAGTTCCGGGGAGGTACAATGAGCAGTTCTTC. This sequence encodes CASSLVPGRYNEQFF. The chain has TRBV7-9 and TRBJ2-1, with D tentatively TRBD2 (6 bases). V was pared by 1 base and J by 4 bases, with 11 bases between. In germline, CDR1 is SEHNR, CDR2 FQNEAQ (reference sequence). The CDR3 length is 15 residues.

The chain carries TRBV20-1 and TRBJ2-3, with 10 bases aligning to TRBD2. The CDR3 contains 16 residues. V lost 6 bases to trimming and J lost 0 bases; unmatched junction nucleotides: 9. Per germline, CDR1 DFQATT and CDR2 SNEGSKA (reference sequence). CDR3 bases: TGCAGTGCCCGGACTAGCGGAGCCCCTAGCACAGATACGCAGTATTTT. Translating gives CSARTSGAPSTDTQYF.

The chain recombines TRBV10-3 with TRBJ2-5; TRBD2 agrees at 10 bases. With 10 bases clipped from V and 2 bases from J, the junction kept 4 bases outside the gene matches. The germline gives CDR1 ENHRY, CDR2 SYGVKD. There are 13 residues in the CDR3. The DNA of the CDR3 is TGTGCCACCACTAGCGGGACTCAAGAGACCCAGTACTTC. Translated, it gives CATTSGTQETQYF.

The chain carries TRBV20-1 and TRBJ2-7, with 9 bases matching TRBD2. The CDR3 consists of 14 residues. After removal of 3 bases from V and 7 bases from J, the junction contained 10 bases not matched to a gene. The germline gives CDR1 DFQATT, CDR2 SNEGSKA (reference sequence). CDR3: CSASPLVAGEEQYF. In DNA form, the CDR3 reads TGCAGTGCTAGCCCCTTGGTAGCGGGAGAAGAGCAGTACTTC.

The chain combines TRBV7-2 with TRBJ2-1; 12 bases match TRBD2. The CDR3 is made up of 17 amino acids. The germline V gene encodes CDR1 SGHTA and CDR2 FQGNSA. J lost 9 bases, V lost 1 base, and 10 bases had no gene match. The CDR3 nucleotides read TGTGCCAGCAGCTTAGTAGGCGCTAGCGGGGGGGCCGGTGAGCAGTTCTTC. Translation gives CASSLVGASGGAGEQFF.

This clonotype was seen only a few times. The V call is TRBV11-1, the J call TRBJ2-1; TRBD1 aligns across 8 bases. The CDR3 extends over 15 amino acids. CDR1 is SGHAT, CDR2 FQDESV, per germline (reference sequence). V shed 0 bases and J 7 bases; nucleotides not matched to a gene: 5. The CDR3 DNA is TGTGCCAGCAGCTTAGCCCCGACAGGGGCGAATGAGCAGTTCTTC. Protein: CASSLAPTGANEQFF. Based on the CDR3 plus reference TRBV11-1 and TRBJ2-1, the full variable domain is EAEVAQSPRYKITEKSQAVAFWCDPISGHATLYWYRQILGQGPELLVQFQDESVVDDSQLPKDRFSAERLKGVDSTLKIQPAELGDSAMYLCASSLAPTGANEQFFGPGTRLTVL.

V and J are TRBV29-1 and TRBJ2-1, with unresolved D. CDR1 SQVTM and CDR2 ANQGSEA come from the germline V gene. The CDR3 is 12 amino acids. V lost 3 bases, J lost 8 bases, and 11 bases lay in between. The CDR3 spells CSVDRDGDEQFF. In DNA, the CDR3 is TGCAGCGTTGATAGGGATGGGGATGAGCAGTTCTTC.

The chain couples TRBV11-2 to TRBJ1-1; D might be TRBD1 (5 bases). With 0 bases removed from V and 5 bases from J, the gap between germline ends came to 22 bases. Germline V gives CDR1 SGHAT, CDR2 FQNNGV. The CDR3 loop spans 18 amino acids. In DNA, the CDR3 is TGTGCCAGCAGCTTAGAGAGGCGGGAGGGGACGTTGAGAACTGAAGCTTTCTTT. Protein: CASSLERREGTLRTEAFF.

This chain connects TRBV12-3 or TRBV12-4 to TRBJ2-1; TRBD2 matches 10 bases. The CDR3 is 15 amino acids. Trimming took 5 bases from V and 4 from J; bases not matched to a gene: 5. The CDR3 here is CASSRSGGKYNEQFF. For the CDR3, the DNA is TGTGCCAGCAGTCGTAGCGGGGGGAAATACAATGAGCAGTTCTTC.

The V gene is TRBV10-3, the J gene TRBJ2-1; tentatively, D is TRBD2 (5 bases). The CDR3 has 16 amino acids. Trimming cost V 4 bases and J 10 bases, with 23 bases left between them. The germline gives CDR1 ENHRY, CDR2 SYGVKD. The CDR3 loop reads CAISAGSRVPKEEQFF. In DNA form, the CDR3 reads TGTGCCATCAGTGCGGGGAGCAGAGTTCCCAAAGAGGAGCAGTTCTTC.

The chain uses TRBV6-2 or TRBV6-3 and TRBJ1-2, with D possibly TRBD1 on 5 matching bases. The V gene's germline CDR1 is MNHEY and CDR2 SVGEGT. V lost 4 bases to trimming and J lost 4 bases, with 16 bases between them. The CDR3 sequence is 15 residues long. CDR3 amino acids: CASSSRTTATYGYTF. The CDR3 DNA reads TGTGCCAGCAGTTCGAGAACGACAGCCACCTATGGCTACACCTTC.

The chain employs TRBV24-1 and TRBJ2-2; 8 bases align to TRBD1. This CDR3 region has 17 residues. Germline CDR1 reads KGHDR; CDR2 reads SFDVKD. The ends lost 0 bases at V and 1 base at J; junction bases unmatched: 3. The CDR3 spells CATSDLPGQGNTGELFF. The CDR3 nucleotides are TGTGCCACCAGTGATTTGCCTGGACAGGGGAACACCGGGGAGCTGTTTTTT.

This chain joins TRBV20-1 and TRBJ1-2; D gene ambiguous. Trimming left V 0 bases short and J 3 bases short, with 11 bases between. Looked up from germline, CDR1 is DFQATT and CDR2 is SNEGSKA (reference sequence). The length of the CDR3 is 14 residues. The DNA for the CDR3 is TGCAGTGCTAGAGATCACACCTCTTACTATGGCTACACCTTC. Its translation is CSARDHTSYYGYTF.

The chain uses TRBV29-1 and TRBJ2-3, with unresolved D. The CDR3 contains 13 residues. The germline gives CDR1 SQVTM, CDR2 ANQGSEA. V lost 1 base and J 4 bases, leaving 9 bases between the germline ends. The CDR3 loop reads CSVEAPGADTQYF. For the CDR3, the DNA is TGCAGCGTTGAAGCCCCTGGAGCAGATACGCAGTATTTT.

CDR3 loop: CASSQSGRGYEQYF. Written as DNA, the CDR3 is TGTGCCAGCAGCCAGAGCGGGAGAGGGTACGAGCAGTACTTC. The chain recombines TRBV7-9 with TRBJ2-7; 8 bases fit TRBD2. This CDR3 comprises 14 residues. With V trimmed by 5 bases and J by 4 bases, 7 bases remained unmatched. CDR1 is SEHNR, CDR2 FQNEAQ, per germline (reference sequence).

The chain recombines TRBV4-3 with TRBJ1-1; D is unresolved. The CDR3 covers 13 residues. Trimming stripped 3 bases from V and 5 bases from J, with 10 bases between. Germline V gene sequence: CDR1 LGHNA, CDR2 YSLEER. The CDR3 reads CASSHPGLTEAFF. The CDR3 DNA is TGCGCCAGCAGCCATCCCGGTTTAACTGAAGCTTTCTTT.

The chain carries TRBV7-2 and TRBJ2-1, with D possibly matching TRBD1 (6 bases). Trimming pared 8 bases from V and 4 bases from J, leaving 18 bases between. CDR1 and CDR2 from the germline V gene are SGHTA and FQGNSA. This CDR3 comprises 15 residues. CDR3 region: CASLETGSPYNEQFF. As DNA, the CDR3 is TGTGCCAGCTTGGAAACAGGGTCGCCTTACAATGAGCAGTTCTTC.

This chain uses TRBV7-9 with TRBJ1-3; 8 bases match TRBD1. The CDR3 has 17 amino acids. Per the germline V gene, CDR1 is SEHNR and CDR2 is FQNEAQ (reference sequence). J was trimmed by 4 bases and V by 1 base; bases with no gene match: 9. This CDR3 reads CASSLGLQGAEGNTIYF. CDR3 nucleotide sequence: TGTGCCAGCAGCTTAGGTCTCCAGGGGGCGGAAGGAAACACCATATATTTT.

CDR3 loop: CASSVGAGEGNEQFF. CDR3 sequence (DNA): TGTGCCAGCAGCGTAGGGGCGGGAGAGGGCAATGAGCAGTTCTTC. This chain uses TRBV9 with TRBJ2-1, with 7 positions matching TRBD2. V was clipped by 0 bases and J by 6 bases; unmatched bases: 6. Germline lookup yields CDR1 SGDLS and CDR2 YYNGEE. The CDR3 runs 15 residues.

The sample holds a few counts of this clonotype. The gene calls are TRBV29-1 and TRBJ2-5; TRBD1 aligns across 7 bases. Germline V CDR1 and CDR2: SQVTM, ANQGSEA. CDR3 length equals 14 residues. The CDR3 nucleotides are TGCATCTGCACCAAGACAGGGCTGGGAGAGACCCAGTACTTC. Translating it yields CICTKTGLGETQYF.

V gene TRBV4-2 combines with J gene TRBJ2-3, with 12 positions matching TRBD2. The CDR3 loop spans 17 amino acids. Germline CDR1 is LGHNA and CDR2 is YNFKEQ. J lost 3 bases, V lost 3 bases, and 7 bases had no gene match. CDR3 region: CASSQRTSGEGTDTQYF. The CDR3 nucleotides read TGTGCCAGCAGCCAGAGGACTAGCGGGGAGGGGACAGATACGCAGTATTTT.

This clonotype occurred a few times. V usage is TRBV7-2 and J usage is TRBJ2-3, with 8 positions matching TRBD2. This CDR3 is 14 amino acids long. Germline V CDR1 and CDR2: SGHTA, FQGNSA. J lost 0 bases, V lost 5 bases, and 1 base had no gene match. The CDR3 DNA reads TGTGCCAGCAGCGAGCGGGGGAGCACAGATACGCAGTATTTT. Its translation: CASSERGSTDTQYF.

Concerning this clonotype: At one end, the junction sequence differs from germline, possibly due to a read error. The rearrangement uses TRBV18 and TRBJ2-1, with D possibly matching TRBD1 (6 bases). The germline gives CDR1 KGHSH, CDR2 LQKENI. The CDR3 is 15 amino acids. The CDR3 bases are TGTGCCAGCCCACCCTCCGGGACACCGGAAAATGAGCAGTTCTTC. This translates into CASPPSGTPENEQFF.